This T cell receptor beta chain is drawn from a study of cytomegalovirus exposure and HLA in healthy donors (dated by TCRdb to between 2016 and 2019). Looking at the study overall: In an earlier analysis of approximately 500 of the donors, about 260 Gb of sequence data and 100 million or so unique TCR beta sequences from 150 million to 200 million T cells were reported. Roughly 300 gigabases of sequencing data and approximately 93 million unique TCR sequences were included in an early release covering under 650 HLA-typed donors. The genetic ancestry cluster associated with self-reported Caucasian donors included 81% of the roughly 400 genotyped donors. The study aimed to test whether cataloging public T cell receptors could reveal signatures of past pathogen exposure. Using immunosequencing, the study profiled T cell repertoires from 550 to 750 subjects and related those repertoires to cytomegalovirus serostatus. Besides the first cohort of roughly 700 subjects, a separate validation cohort made up of 120 different subjects was used. To predict cytomegalovirus infection status, the study combined high-throughput TCR immunosequencing, statistical association of individual TCRs with disease status, and machine learning. A later analysis re-analyzed previously published TCR beta repertoires from several hundred donors and added high-resolution HLA genotyping to study TCR occurrence patterns. The later analysis used no new phenotypic data to find candidate immune exposures, relying instead on TCR beta sequences and their occurrence across donors. In an earlier analysis of a few hundred of the donors, high-throughput TCR beta sequencing was used to judge whether each TCR beta V gene segment behaved as functional or pseudogenic. Donor age, sex, ethnicity and CMV serostatus were compiled together with the repertoire data. Genome-wide SNP genotypes for about 55% of the 666 donors were used in a later genetic analysis, which treated that subset as a discovery cohort. All discovery cohort repertoires had been generated using a single sequencing platform. Class I and class II HLA loci were covered by the typing at four-digit resolution. The number of typed donors differed by locus: about 629-630 for A, B, C, DRB1 and DQB1; some 500 for DQA1; around 610 for DPA1; and some 470 for DPB1. Roughly five DR-DQ haplotypes were handled as single units for association and clustering, since linkage in the cohort was strong. Among roughly 370 genotyped donors of the cohort, an average of around 240,000 unique TCR beta nucleotide sequences were sequenced per donor, roughly 20% of them non-productive.

Libraries were built with the immunoSEQ multiplex PCR assay. For the multiplex PCR, a mixture combining 60 forward primers for TCR Vbeta segments and 13 reverse primers for TCR Jbeta segments was used. A multiplex PCR assay on genomic DNA amplified the CDR3 region of rearranged TCR beta genes. The Illumina HiSeq System was used to sequence the amplified TCR beta libraries as 87-base-pair reads. Turning to the authors' computational methods: A later analysis tallied 75 million to 95 million unique TCR beta chains across the 650 to 750 repertoires, and some 10 million of those chains were shared by two or more donors. A nearest-neighbor algorithm error-corrected the raw reads and collapsed the reads into unique sequences, merging closely related sequences to remove PCR and sequencing errors. Alignment of CDR3 sequences to IMGT reference sequences was used to assign V, D and J gene segments. For a sequence to be retained, at least a six-nucleotide match to both a V gene segment and a J gene segment was required. Rearrangements were called productive when the CDR3 lacked stop codons and stayed in frame with V and J; all others were non-productive. Following IMGT convention, CDR3 was defined as the stretch from the second conserved V-encoded cysteine up to the conserved J-encoded phenylalanine. The earlier analysis of about 560 of the donors excluded any sequence lacking an unambiguous match to a single V gene segment. An earlier analysis of a few hundred of the donors called V segments functional above 56.7% productive rearrangements and segregating when the between-donor standard deviation exceeded 5%. A statistical classification framework was built for diagnosing cytomegalovirus status from the catalog of TCR beta chain sequences. In a later analysis, TCR nucleotide sequences were compared against IMGT/GENE-DB human TR gene sequences so that V and J genes could be assigned. The TCRdist pipeline was used in a later analysis to assign CDR3 sequences and most-parsimonious VDJ recombination scenarios. In a later analysis, each TCR beta chain was defined by its CDR3 amino acid sequence together with its V-gene family, and reads without a unique V-gene family were excluded. A later analysis removed 600 or so highly shared, low-generation-probability nucleotide sequences to deal with suspected cross-contamination and a sequencing artifact. A later analysis calculated a clonal expansion index for each public chain from normalized within-repertoire ranks of inferred template counts. In a later analysis, generation probabilities were computed using a VDJ recombination model fitted to out-of-frame rearrangements, and the results were checked against IGoR. A later analysis scored TCR-TCR, TCR-HLA and TCR-CMV co-occurrence with hypergeometric tests, applying a repertoire-size bias correction to TCR pairs. In a later analysis, false discovery rates were estimated by permuting HLA or CMV assignments 20 times. In a later analysis, co-occurring TCRs were grouped with DBSCAN, and TCRdist sequence similarity was added when clustering was performed within HLA-allele-positive subsets. Co-occurrence clustering excluded repertoires with fewer than 30,000 or more than 120,000 public chains, plus five with anomalous nucleotide sharing. TCRdb holds this immuneACCESS table with in-frame rearrangements only. Some clones are missing; in checked studies, unresolved V genes explain under half, and the rest has no known cause. Clone size and the V and J calls come from that table; the DNA yielded D and trimming. Here the sample has more than 95,000 clones; over 70% occur a single time. Roughly 4% of the sample is held by the ten biggest clonotypes.

According to the germline V gene, CDR1 reads MNHNS and CDR2 reads SASEGT. The CDR3 has 14 amino acids, counting the end cysteine and phenylalanine. Only the CDR3 DNA stays, 42 bases, in frame from base 1. Compared with germline, V lacks 6 bases and J lacks 5 bases; bases without a gene match: 8. Results and caveats for the whole study, not just this receptor: Assigning TCR associations to individual alleles was difficult when HLA alleles, especially DR and DQ, strongly co-occurred. In a later analysis, the rate of TCR association differed among HLA loci, with DRB1 alleles having the most associated TCRs and HLA-C alleles having the fewest. Specific HLA alleles were associated with 16,951 TCR beta sequences at a false discovery rate of 0.05 in a later analysis. A later analysis reported that several top co-occurrence clusters appeared linked to parvovirus B19, influenza, CMV and Epstein-Barr virus. For the cohort, immune exposure information was limited to CMV serostatus. In vitro tests confirmed that a few of the cytomegalovirus-associated TCR beta chains recognize cytomegalovirus antigens. Across donors, most TCR sequences were observed very rarely, whereas some public TCRs were present in many individuals. The study listed 150 to 200 TCR beta chains as associated with cytomegalovirus. A cluster of highly shared sequence variants was judged likely to represent a technical artifact of the sequencing pipeline. Because the 87-base-pair reads could not distinguish some IMGT-functional V segments, including TRBV6-2 and TRBV6-3, those segments were excluded. Because counts were too low, roughly 16 rarely observed V segments, including chromosome 9 orphons, were excluded from the earlier analysis of 587 of the donors. In a later analysis, most CMV-associated TCR beta chains were found to appear HLA-restricted, with HLA associations seemingly driven largely by CMV exposure. According to a later genetic analysis, donors in an Asian-associated ancestry cluster had fewer N-insertions in productive TCRs than the approximately 610-donor mean. The classifier was reported to diagnose cytomegalovirus status with high specificity and sensitivity in both the original cohort and the validation cohort. The authors suggested that the approach could potentially be generalized to other disease states and immunological phenotypes. A later genetic analysis associated a missense DCLRE1C variant with V-gene and J-gene trimming of TCR beta chains, and an independent cohort replicated the association. A further reported finding was that TCR beta sequences accurately predicted the HLA-A and HLA-B alleles for most subjects in the first cohort. In a later analysis, HLA-associated TCR beta chains were found to be more clonally expanded and to have lower generation probabilities than equally common non-associated chains. Because HLA typing was unavailable for some donors at each locus, only the typed subset was used in association tests. Linkage disequilibrium might explain the correlated functional status among segregating V segments, but an unknown experimental factor could not be ruled out. In this cohort, only TCR beta chains were sequenced, and detectable features were limited by the absence of alpha or paired-chain data. Roughly uniform sequencing depth across donors was assumed in presence/absence analyses, although this assumption may not hold. In an earlier analysis of about 600 of the donors, most TCR beta V segments appeared in productive rearrangements about 87% or about 30% of the time, broadly matching IMGT annotations.

The cohort consisted of 600 or so healthy bone marrow donors. All cohort members were sampled while nominally healthy, although unrecorded immune exposures were likely present. The donor tested CMV seropositive, placing the donor among the 289 seropositive members of the cohort. Every donor gave a peripheral blood sample, and the peripheral blood mononuclear cells from that sample were used for TCR beta sequencing. The Qiagen DNeasy Blood Extraction Kit was used to extract genomic DNA from the blood cell samples. For this clone: The specificity of this receptor is unknown. No much larger clone is present one base from it, and per-base qualities are unavailable.

This TCR came from a man between 50 and 59 years old in good health and CMV-seropositive. The source material was PBMCs. The sequence links TRBV6-1 to TRBJ2-7; TRBD2 aligns with 9 central bases. The CDR3 is CASSLLAGFDEQYF. The sequenced DNA is TGTGCCAGCAGCCTTCTAGCGGGATTTGACGAGCAGTACTTC.